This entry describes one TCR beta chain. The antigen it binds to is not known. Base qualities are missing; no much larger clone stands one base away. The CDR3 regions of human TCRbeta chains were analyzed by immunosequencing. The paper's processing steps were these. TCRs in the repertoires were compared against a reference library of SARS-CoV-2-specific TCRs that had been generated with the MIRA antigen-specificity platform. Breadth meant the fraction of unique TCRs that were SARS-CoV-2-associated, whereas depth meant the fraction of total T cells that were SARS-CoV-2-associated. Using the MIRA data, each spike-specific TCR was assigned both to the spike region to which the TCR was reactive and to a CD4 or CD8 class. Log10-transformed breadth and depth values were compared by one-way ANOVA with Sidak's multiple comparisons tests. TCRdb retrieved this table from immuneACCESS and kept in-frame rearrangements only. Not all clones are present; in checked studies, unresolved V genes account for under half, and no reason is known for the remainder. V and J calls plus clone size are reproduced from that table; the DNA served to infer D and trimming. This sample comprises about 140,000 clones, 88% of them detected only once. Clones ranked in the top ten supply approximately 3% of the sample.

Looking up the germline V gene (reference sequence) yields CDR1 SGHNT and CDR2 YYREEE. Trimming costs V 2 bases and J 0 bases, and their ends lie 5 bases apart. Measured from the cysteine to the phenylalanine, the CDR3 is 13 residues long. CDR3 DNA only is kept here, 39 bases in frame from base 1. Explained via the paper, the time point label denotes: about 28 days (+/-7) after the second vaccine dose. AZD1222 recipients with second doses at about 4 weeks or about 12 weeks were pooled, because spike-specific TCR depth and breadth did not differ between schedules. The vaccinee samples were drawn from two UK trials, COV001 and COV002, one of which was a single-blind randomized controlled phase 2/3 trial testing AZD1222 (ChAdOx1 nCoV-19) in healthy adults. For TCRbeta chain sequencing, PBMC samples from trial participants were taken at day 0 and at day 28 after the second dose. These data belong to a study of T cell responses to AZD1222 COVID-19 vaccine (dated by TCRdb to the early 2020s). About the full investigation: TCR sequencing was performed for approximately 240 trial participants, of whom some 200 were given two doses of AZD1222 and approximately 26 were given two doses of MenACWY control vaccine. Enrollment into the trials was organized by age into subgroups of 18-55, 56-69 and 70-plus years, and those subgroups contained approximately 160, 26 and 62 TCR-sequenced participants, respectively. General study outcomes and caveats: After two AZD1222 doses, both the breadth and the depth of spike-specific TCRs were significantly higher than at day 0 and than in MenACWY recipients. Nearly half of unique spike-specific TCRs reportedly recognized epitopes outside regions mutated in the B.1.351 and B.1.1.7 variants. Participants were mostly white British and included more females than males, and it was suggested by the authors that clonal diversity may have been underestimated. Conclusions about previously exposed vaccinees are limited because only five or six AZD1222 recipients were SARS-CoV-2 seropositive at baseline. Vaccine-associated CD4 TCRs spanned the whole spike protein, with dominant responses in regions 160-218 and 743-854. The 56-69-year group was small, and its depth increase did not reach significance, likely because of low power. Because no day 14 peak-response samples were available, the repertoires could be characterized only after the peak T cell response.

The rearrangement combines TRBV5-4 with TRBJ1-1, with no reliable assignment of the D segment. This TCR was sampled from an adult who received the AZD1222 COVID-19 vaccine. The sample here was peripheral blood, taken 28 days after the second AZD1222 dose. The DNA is TGTGCCAGCAGCTTTAATTTGAACACTGAAGCTTTCTTT. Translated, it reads CASSFNLNTEAFF.